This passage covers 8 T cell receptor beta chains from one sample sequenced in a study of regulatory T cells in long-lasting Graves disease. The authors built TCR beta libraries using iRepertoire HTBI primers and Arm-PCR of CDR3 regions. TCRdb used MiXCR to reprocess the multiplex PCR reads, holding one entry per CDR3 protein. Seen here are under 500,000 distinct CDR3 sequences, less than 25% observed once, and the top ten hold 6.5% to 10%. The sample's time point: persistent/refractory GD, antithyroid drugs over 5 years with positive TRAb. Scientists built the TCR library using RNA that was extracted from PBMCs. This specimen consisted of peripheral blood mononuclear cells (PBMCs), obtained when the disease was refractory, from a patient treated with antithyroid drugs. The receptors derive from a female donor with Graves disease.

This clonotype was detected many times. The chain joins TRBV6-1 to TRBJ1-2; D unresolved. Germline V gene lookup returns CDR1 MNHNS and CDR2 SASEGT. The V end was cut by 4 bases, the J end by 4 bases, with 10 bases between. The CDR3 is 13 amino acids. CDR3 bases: TGTGCCAGCAGTGTGTCAGAGACCTATGGCTACACCTTC. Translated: CASSVSETYGYTF.

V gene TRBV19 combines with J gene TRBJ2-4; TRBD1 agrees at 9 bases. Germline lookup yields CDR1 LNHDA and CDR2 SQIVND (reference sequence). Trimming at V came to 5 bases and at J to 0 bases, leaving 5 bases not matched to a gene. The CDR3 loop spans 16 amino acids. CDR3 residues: CASSQRQGVAKNIQYF. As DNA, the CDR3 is TGTGCCAGTAGTCAGCGACAGGGGGTAGCCAAAAACATTCAGTACTTC.

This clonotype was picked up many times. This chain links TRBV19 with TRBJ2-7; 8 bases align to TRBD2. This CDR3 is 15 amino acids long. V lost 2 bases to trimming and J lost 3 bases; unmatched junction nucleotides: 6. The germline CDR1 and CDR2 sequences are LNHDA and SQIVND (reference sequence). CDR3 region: CASSIISGSSYEQYF. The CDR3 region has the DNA TGTGCCAGTAGTATAATCAGCGGGAGTAGCTACGAGCAGTACTTC.

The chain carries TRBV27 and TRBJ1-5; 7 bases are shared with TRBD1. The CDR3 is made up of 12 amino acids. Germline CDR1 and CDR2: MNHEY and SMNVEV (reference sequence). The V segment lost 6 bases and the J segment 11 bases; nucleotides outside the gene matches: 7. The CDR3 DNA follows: TGTGCCAGCAGGGGACAGCCCGGAGCCCAGCATTTT. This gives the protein CASRGQPGAQHF.

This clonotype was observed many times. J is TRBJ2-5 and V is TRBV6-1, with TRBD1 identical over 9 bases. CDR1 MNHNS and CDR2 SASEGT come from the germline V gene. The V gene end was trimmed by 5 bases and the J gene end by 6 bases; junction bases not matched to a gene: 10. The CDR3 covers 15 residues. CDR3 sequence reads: CASSNLPGQGQTQYF. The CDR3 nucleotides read TGTGCCAGCAGTAACCTACCGGGACAGGGACAGACCCAGTACTTC.

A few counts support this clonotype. The CDR3: CASSLGFAATYEQYF. The DNA of the CDR3 is TGCGCCAGCAGCTTGGGGTTCGCGGCGACCTACGAGCAGTACTTC. The chain links TRBV5-1 to TRBJ2-7; D gene unclear. Germline CDR1 is SGHRS and CDR2 is YFSETQ. This CDR3 comprises 15 residues. The V end lost 0 bases, the J end lost 2 bases, and 12 bases lay between the germline ends.

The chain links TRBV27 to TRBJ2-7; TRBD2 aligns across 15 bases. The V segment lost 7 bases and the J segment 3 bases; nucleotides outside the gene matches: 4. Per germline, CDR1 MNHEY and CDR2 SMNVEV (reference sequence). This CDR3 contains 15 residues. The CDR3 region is CASTGLAGGFYEQYF. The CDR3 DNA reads TGTGCCAGCACCGGACTAGCGGGAGGGTTCTACGAGCAGTACTTC.

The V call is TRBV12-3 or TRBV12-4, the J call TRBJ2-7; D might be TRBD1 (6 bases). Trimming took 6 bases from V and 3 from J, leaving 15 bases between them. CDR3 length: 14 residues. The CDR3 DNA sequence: TGTGCCAGCAGACAACAGGGACCCTACTACGAGCAGTACTTC. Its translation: CASRQQGPYYEQYF.